This TCR beta chain was identified during a study of human T cells and chemical hapten exposure. Study-level background: The upper back received 0.01% DPC by patch testing, with results read at 6 days. The patient population, which was mostly female, had alopecia areata, totalis or universalis.

Original analysis: A per-sample median of about 95,000 TCRs was observed, with counts ranging from about 20,000 to 750,000. TCRdb fed the RACE reads into MiXCR, producing one record per CDR3 protein. TCRdb assigned the V and J calls; the authors' analysis was not used. Counted here are fewer than 300,000 distinct CDR3 sequences, 7.5% to 9% occurring once; the ten biggest clones make up over 2%. Trimming shortened V by 2 bases and J by 3 bases, and 13 bases separated the two germline ends. CDR3 length: 15 residues. Germline values: CDR1 MNHEY, CDR2 SMNVEV (reference sequence). Time point denoted: pre-sensitization, week 0. Treatment noted: therapeutic diphenylcyclopropenone sensitization with weekly scalp DPC. It was unfractionated whole blood from which total RNA was extracted.

This TCR was recovered from a woman between 40 and 55 years old with alopecia areata. Some clones in this sample may be carry-over from other donors' samples. V and J are TRBV27 and TRBJ2-5; D not resolved. The sequences come from whole blood, collected in connection with sensitization to the hapten diphenylcyclopropenone (DPC). CDR3 amino acids: CASSLRQRNKETQYF. CDR3 in DNA: TGTGCCAGCAGTTTACGGCAGAGAAACAAAGAGACCCAGTACTTC.